These 21 T cell receptor beta chains originate from one sample sequenced in a study of early T cells in non-severe SARS-CoV-2 infection. TCRdb analysed the 5' RACE reads with MiXCR anew, one entry per CDR3 protein. The sample includes roughly 77,000 distinct CDR3 sequences, roughly an eighth of them seen just once. The source material was whole blood. These receptors all come from an adult who was a healthcare worker with PCR-confirmed SARS-CoV-2 infection or an uninfected control (not recorded which).

V and J are TRBV5-1 and TRBJ2-7; weak D call: TRBD1 (6 bases). The CDR3 runs 13 residues. Germline V lookup: CDR1 SGHRS, CDR2 YFSETQ. V was cut by 4 bases and J by 6 bases, with 14 bases left in between. In DNA, the CDR3 is TGCGCCAGCAGCATCATTACAGGGTTCGAGCAGTACTTC. As protein: CASSIITGFEQYF.

The rearrangement links TRBV30 to TRBJ2-1; 12 bases align to TRBD2. The CDR3 runs to 17 residues. V shed 0 bases, J shed 2 bases, and the junction held 5 bases outside the gene matches. Germline-derived CDR1 and CDR2 are GTSNPN and SVGIG (reference sequence). This chain's CDR3 is CAWSVSRTSGTYNEQFF. For the CDR3, the DNA is TGTGCCTGGAGTGTATCACGGACTAGCGGGACCTACAATGAGCAGTTCTTC.

This clonotype was seen at least ten times. The chain has TRBV11-1 and TRBJ1-5; 9 bases are a match to TRBD1. This CDR3 is 15 amino acids long. Trimming took 5 bases from V and 1 from J; bases not matched to a gene: 3. Germline V lookup: CDR1 SGHAT, CDR2 FQDESV (reference sequence). CDR3 sequence (DNA): TGTGCCAGCAGCCGCGGACAGGGGAGCAATCAGCCCCAGCATTTT. It translates to CASSRGQGSNQPQHF.

The chain employs TRBV11-2 and TRBJ2-1; D is unclear. V dropped 4 bases and J dropped 10 bases, with 11 bases sitting between them. CDR3 length: 12 amino acids. The germline CDR1 and CDR2 sequences are SGHAT and FQNNGV. The CDR3 loop reads CASSSGLEEQFF. In nucleotides, the CDR3 is TGTGCCAGCAGCTCGGGCCTTGAGGAGCAGTTCTTC.

This chain uses TRBV12-5 with TRBJ2-1; 7 bases are a match to TRBD2. Trimming cost V 3 bases and J 2 bases; bases outside gene matches: 1. The CDR3 extends over 14 amino acids. From germline, CDR1 is LGHNT and CDR2 FRNRAP. In DNA, the CDR3 is TGTGCTAGTGGTTTAAGCGGGGCCTACAATGAGCAGTTCTTC. Translation: CASGLSGAYNEQFF.

V and J are TRBV6-6 and TRBJ2-5; D gene uncertain. V lost 0 bases and J 1 base, leaving 12 bases between the germline ends. Germline V lookup: CDR1 MNHNY, CDR2 SVGAGI (reference sequence). The CDR3 loop spans 16 amino acids. The CDR3 region has the DNA TGTGCCAGCAGTTACTCGAACCAGGCACCCCAAGAGACCCAGTACTTC. Its protein is CASSYSNQAPQETQYF.

The chain combines TRBV5-5 with TRBJ2-2; weak D call: TRBD2 (5 bases). Trimming shortened V by 0 bases and J by 1 base, and 13 bases separated the two germline ends. The CDR3 is 17 residues long. Germline CDR1 is SGHKS and CDR2 is YYEKEE (reference sequence). CDR3 bases: TGTGCCAGCAGCTTGGCCCGGCTAGCCAGGAACACCGGGGAGCTGTTTTTT. This gives the protein CASSLARLARNTGELFF.

This clonotype has a handful of counts. This chain connects TRBV6-2 or TRBV6-3 to TRBJ2-1; D gene unclear. The CDR3 is 12 amino acids. V was clipped by 6 bases and J by 4 bases, with 7 bases between them. The germline V gene has CDR1 MNHEY and CDR2 SVGEGT. The CDR3 reads CASSRKYNEQFF. CDR3 in DNA: TGTGCCAGCAGCCGTAAATACAATGAGCAGTTCTTC.

The sample holds many counts of this clonotype. This rearrangement joins TRBV20-1 to TRBJ2-2; D is ambiguous. Germline-derived CDR1 and CDR2 are DFQATT and SNEGSKA (reference sequence). The CDR3 loop spans 12 amino acids. Trimming pared 7 bases from V and 8 bases from J, leaving 14 bases between. The CDR3: CSGEGDLGELFF. The CDR3 DNA reads as TGCAGTGGAGAAGGCGACCTGGGGGAGCTGTTTTTT.

There are many counts of this clonotype. CDR3 coding DNA: TGCGCCAGCAGCATTTCCGGGACAGGGGCCTACGAGCAGTACTTC. Protein sequence: CASSISGTGAYEQYF. This chain joins TRBV5-1 and TRBJ2-7; 10 bases fit TRBD1. The CDR3 covers 15 residues. The V segment lost 4 bases and the J segment 2 bases; nucleotides outside the gene matches: 6. Germline V gene data show CDR1 as SGHRS and CDR2 as YFSETQ.

The genes are TRBV5-1 and TRBJ2-3, with TRBD2 identical over 13 bases. Germline assignment: CDR1 SGHRS and CDR2 YFSETQ. The CDR3 is 17 amino acids. The J segment lost 1 base and the V segment lost 3 bases, leaving 5 bases of the junction unmatched. The CDR3 nucleotides read TGCGCCAGCAGCTCCACCGGGACTAGCGGGGGCACAGATACGCAGTATTTT. It yields the protein CASSSTGTSGGTDTQYF.

This clonotype was recorded many times. This chain joins TRBV11-3 and TRBJ2-7; a possible D gene is TRBD2 (6 bases). The ends were cut back, 0 bases at V and 0 bases at J, with 12 bases in the middle. Germline values: CDR1 SGHNT, CDR2 YENEEA. CDR3 length: 16 residues. For the CDR3, the DNA is TGTGCCAGCAGCTTAGAAATGCAGGGAGGCTCCTACGAGCAGTACTTC. It encodes CASSLEMQGGSYEQYF.

This clonotype showed up many times. The CDR3 here is CASRWTGNNEQFF. In DNA form, the CDR3 reads TGTGCCAGCAGGTGGACTGGAAACAATGAGCAGTTCTTC. This rearrangement joins TRBV6-2 or TRBV6-3 to TRBJ2-1; maybe TRBD2 (5 bases). Germline loops: CDR1 MNHEY, CDR2 SVGEGT. This CDR3 contains 13 residues. V lost 6 bases and J 5 bases, leaving 11 bases between the germline ends.

In this sample, this clonotype turned up many times. The gene calls are TRBV11-2 and TRBJ2-1, with 12 bases matching TRBD2. The CDR3 extends over 15 amino acids. In germline, CDR1 is SGHAT, CDR2 FQNNGV. V shed 0 bases, J shed 7 bases, and the junction held 1 base outside the gene matches. CDR3 sequence reads: CASSLETSGRNEQFF. In DNA, the CDR3 is TGTGCCAGCAGCTTAGAGACTAGCGGGAGAAATGAGCAGTTCTTC. The full variable domain, completed using reference TRBV11-2 and TRBJ2-1, is EAGVAQSPRYKIIEKRQSVAFWCNPISGHATLYWYQQILGQGPKLLIQFQNNGVVDDSQLPKDRFSAERLKGVDSTLKIQPAKLEDSAVYLCASSLETSGRNEQFFGPGTRLTVL.

The chain has TRBV11-3 and TRBJ2-3, with D hard to call. Germline CDR1 is SGHNT and CDR2 is YENEEA. The CDR3 runs 12 residues. The germline V and J ends were trimmed by 6 bases and 1 base, with 5 bases remaining between them. CDR3 protein: CASSRRTDTQYF. In DNA form, the CDR3 reads TGTGCCAGCAGTAGGCGCACAGATACGCAGTATTTT.

The chain recombines TRBV24-1 with TRBJ2-2; a possible D gene is TRBD2 (6 bases). The CDR3 has 13 amino acids. Deletions cut 9 bases from V and 0 bases from J, with 7 bases between. The germline CDR1 and CDR2 sequences are KGHDR and SFDVKD. The CDR3 coding sequence is TGTGCCACCGGGACTGCGAACACCGGGGAGCTGTTTTTT. It specifies CATGTANTGELFF.

This clonotype was counted a few times. The V call is TRBV6-4, the J call TRBJ2-3; D gene uncertain. This CDR3 region has 13 residues. V was shortened by 2 bases and J by 1 base, with 4 bases between the two germline ends. Germline CDR1 MRHNA, CDR2 SNTAGT. This chain's CDR3 is CASSDQGTDTQYF. The CDR3 DNA follows: TGTGCCAGCAGTGACCAGGGCACAGATACGCAGTATTTT.

This clonotype has a count of ten or more. V is TRBV2 and J is TRBJ1-6, with D maybe TRBD1 (6 bases). V was trimmed by 0 bases and J by 3 bases, leaving 15 bases between them. Per the germline V gene, CDR1 is SNHLY and CDR2 is FYNNEI. This CDR3 is 18 amino acids long. DNA of the CDR3: TGTGCCAGCAGTGAAGCCCCTACAGGGTTCTACTATAATTCACCCCTCCACTTT. Its translation is CASSEAPTGFYYNSPLHF.

There are many counts of this clonotype. J is TRBJ2-1 and V is TRBV18; 10 positions match TRBD2. Germline CDR1 is KGHSH and CDR2 is LQKENI. Germline trimming cut 0 bases from V and 5 bases from J; bases unmatched to any gene: 10. The CDR3 consists of 18 residues. CDR3 coding DNA: TGTGCCAGCTCACCACCGGGGATAGCGGGAGGTTCTCACAATGAGCAGTTCTTC. Translating gives CASSPPGIAGGSHNEQFF.

The genes are TRBV29-1 and TRBJ1-1, with D uncertain. The V gene lost 4 bases and the J gene lost 0 bases, with 27 bases spanning the gap. Germline CDR1 is SQVTM and CDR2 is ANQGSEA. The CDR3 has 19 amino acids. CDR3 nucleotides: TGCAGCGTTGTGAACCGGATAGAAGTGAGGCGGAGCATGAACACTGAAGCTTTCTTT. Its translation is CSVVNRIEVRRSMNTEAFF. The full variable domain, its missing parts supplied by reference TRBV29-1 and TRBJ1-1, is SAVISQKPSRDICQRGTSLTIQCQVDSQVTMMFWYRQQPGQSLTLIATANQGSEATYESGFVIDKFPISRPNLTFSTLTVSNMSPEDSSIYLCSVVNRIEVRRSMNTEAFFGQGTRLTVV.

This chain joins TRBV14 and TRBJ2-7, with D unresolved. Per the germline V gene, CDR1 is SGHDN and CDR2 is FVKESK. V dropped 4 bases and J dropped 2 bases, with 12 bases sitting between them. CDR3 length: 14 amino acids. The CDR3 DNA reads as TGTGCCAGCAGCCGAAGCCGCACAACCTACGAGCAGTACTTC. Translating it yields CASSRSRTTYEQYF.